A selection of T cell receptor beta chains follows, all from one sample in a study of beta chain features in type 1 diabetes. Data came from immunoSEQ multiplex PCR; TCRdb stores just in-frame clones and leaves some out. The repertoire holds about half a million clones, with about 10% as singletons. The sequenced material came from naive CD4+ T cells from blood. These receptors were collected from a woman younger than 30 in good health. Each CDR3 is given with its conserved first and last residue. The D gene is left open where the match is weak. The size of a clone is reported for some rows only, either as once, few or many, or as a class for expanded clones.

>15|TRBJ2-4|-|few|TRBV18
TGTGCCAGCTCACGGGTTCAGGTTCCCCAGGACATTCAGTACTTC
CASSRVQVPQDIQYF
>16|TRBJ1-5|TRBD1|-|TRBV4-1
TGCGCCAGCAGCACCCGGGACAGGGGGATTTCGCAGCCCCAGCATTTT
CASSTRDRGISQPQHF
>14|TRBJ2-1|-|-|TRBV7-2
TGTGCCAGCAGCTTAGTTGTGGGTGGCAATGAGCAGTTCTTC
CASSLVVGGNEQFF
>14|TRBJ1-3|-|-|TRBV7-9
TGTGCCAGCAGCTTCCACACAGCTGGAAACACCATATATTTT
CASSFHTAGNTIYF
>12|TRBJ2-7|-|few|TRBV10-3
TGTGCCATCAGTGAAGACAGCTACGAGCAGTACTTC
CAISEDSYEQYF
>14|TRBJ1-6|-|-|TRBV6-5
TGTGCCAGCAGTTACGGTTCCAGCTGGAGTTCCCTCCACTTT
CASSYGSSWSSLHF
>13|TRBJ2-7|-|-|TRBV30
TGTGCCTGGAGTGTAAGGGGTCCCTACGAGCAGTACTTC
CAWSVRGPYEQYF
>13|TRBJ2-7|TRBD1|-|TRBV29-1
TGCAGCGCCGTGGACAGGGCCGCCTACGAGCAGTACTTC
CSAVDRAAYEQYF
>12|TRBJ1-2|-|-|TRBV10-3
TGTGCCATCAGCGGGGCAAACTATGGCTACACCTTC
CAISGANYGYTF
>16|TRBJ2-6|-|-|TRBV19
TGTGCCAGTAGGGAGGGCGGGGTCCCTGGGGCCAACGTCCTGACTTTC
CASREGGVPGANVLTF
>14|TRBJ2-2|-|few|TRBV2
TGTGCCAGCAGTGAATTGGAAGCGACCGGGGAGCTGTTTTTT
CASSELEATGELFF
>16|TRBJ1-1|-|few|TRBV4-1
TGCGCCAGCAGCCCGCAAGGACGGAGGTCCGGCACTGAAGCTTTCTTT
CASSPQGRRSGTEAFF
>14|TRBJ2-2|-|-|TRBV9
TGTGCCAGCAGCCCCACCGGGAGTAACGGGGAGCTGTTTTTT
CASSPTGSNGELFF
>14|TRBJ2-2|-|few|TRBV13
TGTGCCAGCAAGTGGGGATTGTGGTCCGGGGAGCTGTTTTTT
CASKWGLWSGELFF
>13|TRBJ2-3|-|many|TRBV29-1
TGCAGCGTTTCGGGATTGTTGACAGATACGCAGTATTTT
CSVSGLLTDTQYF
>15|TRBJ1-2|-|few|TRBV12-5
TGTGCTAGTGGTTTGGTATACAGCACTAACTATGGCTACACCTTC
CASGLVYSTNYGYTF
>13|TRBJ2-3|-|few|TRBV7-8
TGTGCCAGCAGCTCGGAGGGGGCAGATACGCAGTATTTT
CASSSEGADTQYF
>16|TRBJ2-3|TRBD2|few|TRBV5-1
TGCGCCAGCAGCTTACTAGCGGGAGCGATCACAGATACGCAGTATTTT
CASSLLAGAITDTQYF
>17|TRBJ2-2|TRBD2|-|TRBV7-3
TGTGCCAGCAGCTCCAGACGTAGCGGGGGTAACACCGGGGAGCTGTTTTTT
CASSSRRSGGNTGELFF
>13|TRBJ2-1|TRBD1|-|TRBV7-9
TGTGCCAGCAGCTTGGACAGGGTCAAAGAGCAGTTCTTC
CASSLDRVKEQFF
>15|TRBJ2-7|-|-|TRBV30
TGTGCCTGGAGTGTGGGGAGCCAGCGCAACTACGAGCAGTACTTC
CAWSVGSQRNYEQYF
>15|TRBJ2-5|TRBD2|few|TRBV9
TGTGCCAGCAGCCGGCTAGCGGGGGACCAAGAGACCCAGTACTTC
CASSRLAGDQETQYF
>12|TRBJ2-6|-|many|TRBV10-3
TGTGCCATCAGCTCTGGGGCCAACGTCCTGACTTTC
CAISSGANVLTF
>18|TRBJ2-3|TRBD2|few|TRBV7-2
TGTGCCAGCAGCTTAGCAGCCAGCGGGGGGGCCGGTTCAGATACGCAGTATTTT
CASSLAASGGAGSDTQYF
>14|TRBJ2-3|-|few|TRBV27
TGTGCCAGCGGTGTCCGCGCCAACACAGATACGCAGTATTTT
CASGVRANTDTQYF
>14|TRBJ1-2|TRBD1|few|TRBV6-5
TGTGCCAGCCGGTCCACAGGGGGCAACTATGGCTACACCTTC
CASRSTGGNYGYTF
>13|TRBJ2-1|TRBD1|few|TRBV7-9
TGTGCCAGCAGCTCGACAGGGTTGGCTGAGCAGTTCTTC
CASSSTGLAEQFF
>14|TRBJ1-1|-|-|TRBV4-1
TGCGCCAGCAGCCAAGACCGGGGAGACACTGAAGCTTTCTTT
CASSQDRGDTEAFF
>11|TRBJ2-1|-|-|TRBV30
TGTGCCTGGAGTTTTCGGCTAGGGCAGTTCTTC
CAWSFRLGQFF
>14|TRBJ2-7|TRBD1|few|TRBV25-1
TGTGCCAGCAGTAAACAGGGACAGACCTACGAGCAGTACTTC
CASSKQGQTYEQYF
>15|TRBJ2-1|-|few|TRBV5-1
TGCGCCAGCAGCTGGACGGAGAGCTCCTACAATGAGCAGTTCTTC
CASSWTESSYNEQFF
>15|TRBJ2-1|TRBD2|-|TRBV29-1
TGCAGCGTTGAGCAACTAGCGGGAGGGTACAATGAGCAGTTCTTC
CSVEQLAGGYNEQFF
>12|TRBJ1-3|-|few|TRBV29-1
TGCAGCGCCCGTGGGCAGACAAACACCATATATTTT
CSARGQTNTIYF
>17|TRBJ1-1|-|few|TRBV5-1
TGCGCCAGCAGCTTGAAGGATATTGGGCCAAGTAACACTGAAGCTTTCTTT
CASSLKDIGPSNTEAFF
>14|TRBJ2-4|-|-|TRBV6-7
TGTGCCAGCAGTTACGAGGCTAGCAAAAACATTCAGTACTTC
CASSYEASKNIQYF
>14|TRBJ1-5|-|-|TRBV7-2
TGTGCCAGCAGCTTAGAGATTGGTGTCCAGCCCCAGCATTTT
CASSLEIGVQPQHF
>16|TRBJ2-2|-|few|TRBV23-1
TGCGCCAGCAGTCGCTCCGCCGGGGCTAACACCGGGGAGCTGTTTTTT
CASSRSAGANTGELFF
>13|TRBJ2-3|-|-|TRBV5-6
TGTGCCAGCAGCTTGGCCAACCCAGATACGCAGTATTTT
CASSLANPDTQYF
>16|TRBJ2-2|TRBD2|-|TRBV4-3
TGCGCCAGCAGCTTCTCTAGCGGCCAGAACACCGGGGAGCTGTTTTTT
CASSFSSGQNTGELFF
>17|TRBJ1-1|-|-|TRBV5-4
TGTGCCAGCAGCCCTCCACCGGGACGGCGAATGAACACTGAAGCTTTCTTT
CASSPPPGRRMNTEAFF
>13|TRBJ2-7|-|few|TRBV30
TGTGCCTATGGTCGTGGGGTATCGGGCGAGCAGTACTTC
CAYGRGVSGEQYF
>18|TRBJ2-1|TRBD2|-|TRBV11-2
TGTGCCAGCAGCTTAAAGGCTGCGGGGGTATTTTCCTACAATGAGCAGTTCTTC
CASSLKAAGVFSYNEQFF
>16|TRBJ2-5|-|-|TRBV15
TGTGCCACCAGCAGAGTTCTCAGCAGCGGCCAAGAGACCCAGTACTTC
CATSRVLSSGQETQYF
>13|TRBJ2-1|TRBD1|-|TRBV6-6
TGTGCCAGCAGCCTGACAGGGATTCCCGAGCAGTTCTTC
CASSLTGIPEQFF
>14|TRBJ2-3|-|-|TRBV9
TGTGCCAGCAGCGTCGCACAGGCCACAGATACGCAGTATTTT
CASSVAQATDTQYF